The 19 T cell receptor beta chains listed next were all sequenced from one sample in a study of T cell repertoires in cytomegalovirus infection (dated by TCRdb to the late 2010s). No antigen is known for these receptors. Sequenced using an Illumina HiSeq 1500. The raw public reads went through TCRdb reprocessing: fastp at Q25, MiXCR clone calling, in-frame beta chains kept. Identical CDR3 proteins give one entry, which carries the most common genes and DNA. This sample lists around 710,000 distinct CDR3 sequences; about 28% were detected once. Of the sample, over 10% is held by the ten largest clones. The sample's treatment or condition label, in plain terms: in vitro stimulation with specific CMV peptide epitopes to enrich CMV-specific T cells. Sequences were derived from cultured CD8+ T cells from PBMCs, sampled from culture after CMV antigen stimulation. These receptors came from a human donor in good health (CMV status not recorded). Some clones in this sample may be carry-over from other donors' samples.

There are many counts of this clonotype. The chain recombines TRBV7-6 with TRBJ2-5; 12 positions match TRBD2. With V trimmed by 4 bases and J by 3 bases, 12 bases remained unmatched. Germline values: CDR1 SGHVS, CDR2 FNYEAQ. CDR3 length: 18 amino acids. CDR3 in amino acids: CASSSRTASGGEKETQYF. The CDR3 DNA sequence: TGTGCCAGCAGCTCACGAACAGCTAGCGGGGGGGAAAAAGAGACCCAGTACTTC.

The chain combines TRBV24-1 with TRBJ1-2; TRBD1 matches 8 bases. V shed 4 bases, J shed 7 bases, and the junction held 4 bases outside the gene matches. Per the germline V gene, CDR1 is KGHDR and CDR2 is SFDVKD. There are 13 residues in the CDR3. The CDR3 loop reads CATSESGQAGYTF. CDR3 nucleotides: TGTGCCACCAGTGAGTCGGGACAGGCTGGCTACACCTTC.

This chain uses TRBV29-1 with TRBJ1-1; D is uncertain. Germline lookup yields CDR1 SQVTM and CDR2 ANQGSEA. The CDR3 covers 11 residues. Deletions cut 4 bases from V and 1 base from J, with 4 bases between. The CDR3 loop reads CSVVPNTEAFF. CDR3 in DNA: TGCAGCGTTGTACCGAACACTGAAGCTTTCTTT.

The chain joins TRBV11-1 to TRBJ1-1; D is ambiguous. The CDR3 is 13 amino acids. The germline V gene has CDR1 SGHAT and CDR2 FQDESV (reference sequence). The V and J ends lost 6 bases and 1 base respectively, with 9 bases between them. The CDR3 nucleotides read TGTGCCAGCAGACCCGGGAAGAACACTGAAGCTTTCTTT. Its translation: CASRPGKNTEAFF.

The V call is TRBV5-4, the J call TRBJ1-1, with TRBD1 matching 10 bases. The germline gives CDR1 SGHNT, CDR2 YYREEE (reference sequence). J was trimmed by 6 bases and V by 4 bases; bases with no gene match: 6. CDR3 length: 14 residues. The CDR3 region has the DNA TGTGCCAGCAGCGGCGGGACAGGGGCCCCTGAAGCTTTCTTT. Translating gives CASSGGTGAPEAFF.

V gene TRBV7-6 combines with J gene TRBJ2-7; weak D call: TRBD1 (5 bases). Germline CDR1 and CDR2: SGHVS and FNYEAQ. V was cut by 5 bases and J by 7 bases, with 12 bases left in between. This CDR3 region has 12 residues. CDR3 nucleotides: TGTGCCAGCAGCCTACTCCAGGGAGAGCAGTACTTC. This codes for CASSLLQGEQYF.

There are many counts of this clonotype. CDR3 bases: TGTGCCAGCAGCTTAATACTAGCGGGGGGAACCGGGGAGCTGTTTTTT. This encodes CASSLILAGGTGELFF. The chain carries TRBV7-8 and TRBJ2-2, with TRBD2 matching over 12 bases. V lost 2 bases, J lost 5 bases, and 3 bases stayed unmatched. The CDR3 consists of 16 residues. Germline-derived CDR1 and CDR2 are SGHVS and FQNEAQ.

The V gene is TRBV27, the J gene TRBJ2-1; 7 positions match TRBD2. The length of the CDR3 is 16 residues. The V and J ends lost 3 bases and 5 bases, in that order; junction bases with no gene match: 10. CDR1 MNHEY and CDR2 SMNVEV come from the germline V gene (reference sequence). CDR3 DNA: TGTGCCAGCAGTTTCTTAGGACTAGAGACCAACAATGAGCAGTTCTTC. This sequence encodes CASSFLGLETNNEQFF.

In regard to this clonotype: A much more abundant neighbour one base away suggests this may be a read error. The V and J genes are TRBV13 and TRBJ2-7; D gene uncertain. Trimming shortened V by 1 base and J by 5 bases, and 6 bases separated the two germline ends. From germline, CDR1 is PRHDT and CDR2 FYEKMQ (reference sequence). The CDR3 totals 12 residues. This CDR3 is CASSLVRHEQYF. The CDR3 nucleotides are TGTGCCAGCAGCTTAGTAAGGCACGAGCAGTACTTC.

This clonotype was found a few times. The V and J genes are TRBV12-3 or TRBV12-4 and TRBJ1-2, with D perhaps matching TRBD1 (6 bases). V dropped 8 bases and J dropped 5 bases, with 21 bases sitting between them. This CDR3 region has 15 residues. The CDR3: CASDFQGLLPYGYTF. CDR3 coding DNA: TGTGCCAGCGACTTCCAGGGGCTCCTCCCTTATGGCTACACCTTC.

This clonotype was counted many times. The V gene is TRBV7-2, the J gene TRBJ2-7, with TRBD2 identical over 7 bases. The CDR3 runs to 13 residues. The V and J ends lost 3 bases and 5 bases, in that order; junction bases with no gene match: 4. Germline V gives CDR1 SGHTA, CDR2 FQGNSA. In nucleotides, the CDR3 is TGTGCCAGCAGCTTCATTGGGGGGGACGAGCAGTACGTC. Residues: CASSFIGGDEQYV.

This clonotype was counted only a few times. The gene calls are TRBV27 and TRBJ2-7, with D unclear. Per germline, CDR1 MNHEY and CDR2 SMNVEV (reference sequence). The V and J ends lost 5 bases and 0 bases respectively, with 11 bases between them. The CDR3 runs to 14 residues. The CDR3 loop is CASSRRHPSYEQYV. The CDR3 DNA reads TGTGCCAGCAGTCGGCGGCACCCCTCCTACGAGCAGTACGTC.

The table lists this clonotype with many counts. The J gene is TRBJ1-1, the V gene TRBV7-6; no clear D. Between the trimmed V and J ends, which lost 5 bases and 11 bases, there was a span of 15 bases. Germline V gene lookup returns CDR1 SGHVS and CDR2 FNYEAQ. CDR3 size: 12 residues. CDR3 sequence (DNA): TGTGCCAGCAGCGAAGGACGGGTAGTGGCTTTCTTT. Its translation: CASSEGRVVAFF.

The genes are TRBV6-6 and TRBJ2-7; 9 positions match TRBD1. V was clipped by 4 bases and J by 4 bases; unmatched bases: 5. Germline loops: CDR1 MNHNY, CDR2 SVGAGI (reference sequence). The CDR3 totals 14 residues. The CDR3 here is CASSSGTGQYEQYF. Here the CDR3 DNA reads TGTGCCAGCAGTTCCGGGACAGGGCAATACGAGCAGTACTTC.

This clonotype was observed at least ten times. The J gene is TRBJ1-2, the V gene TRBV7-2; D remains ambiguous. Deletions cut 10 bases from V and 4 bases from J, with 19 bases between. The CDR3 totals 14 residues. The germline CDR1 and CDR2 sequences are SGHTA and FQGNSA. The CDR3 loop is CATPLLGLSYGYTF. The CDR3 nucleotides are TGTGCCACCCCCCTGCTTGGGTTAAGCTATGGCTACACCTTC.

This clonotype was detected only a few times. This sequence joins TRBV7-8 and TRBJ1-2, with unresolved D. The ends were cut back, 2 bases at V and 4 bases at J, with 14 bases in the middle. Germline assignment: CDR1 SGHVS and CDR2 FQNEAQ. The CDR3 totals 15 residues. CDR3 sequence: CASSLNPDLRYGYTF. DNA of the CDR3: TGTGCCAGCAGCTTAAACCCAGATTTACGCTATGGCTACACCTTC. The whole variable domain, filled in from reference TRBV7-8 and TRBJ1-2, reads GAGVSQSPRYKVAKRGQDVALRCDPISGHVSLFWYQQALGQGPEFLTYFQNEAQLDKSGLPSDRFFAERPEGSVSTLKIQRTQQEDSAVYLCASSLNPDLRYGYTFGSGTRLTVV.

V and J are TRBV5-6 and TRBJ2-1; TRBD2 matches 7 bases. Trimming removed 2 bases from V and 7 bases from J; junction bases left unmatched: 3. The CDR3 covers 13 residues. CDR1 and CDR2 (germline): SGHDT, YYEEEE. CDR3 sequence: CASSFPGGNEQFF. The CDR3 nucleotides are TGTGCCAGCAGCTTCCCCGGGGGGAATGAGCAGTTCTTC.

This sequence joins TRBV10-3 and TRBJ1-1, with 11 bases lining up with TRBD1. Germline V gene data show CDR1 as ENHRY and CDR2 as SYGVKD. The J segment lost 1 base and the V segment lost 7 bases, leaving 5 bases of the junction unmatched. The CDR3 runs 15 residues. DNA of the CDR3: TGTGCCATCATTCAAGGACAGGGGGCGAACACTGAAGCTTTCTTT. Protein: CAIIQGQGANTEAFF.

The chain joins TRBV6-5 to TRBJ1-2; D might be TRBD1 (6 bases). V lost 5 bases and J 8 bases, leaving 24 bases between the germline ends. This CDR3 contains 16 residues. Germline V CDR1 and CDR2: MNHEY, SVGAGI. The CDR3 spells CASSGDRGDMGYGYTF. CDR3 in DNA: TGTGCCAGCAGTGGGGACCGTGGGGACATGGGGTACGGCTACACCTTC.